Following are 17 T cell receptor beta chains from one sample sequenced in a study of T cell changes during pregnancy in multiple sclerosis. Here immunoSEQ multiplex PCR was the method, and the copy in TCRdb shows in-frame clones only, minus some. There are about 71,000 clones in the sample; approximately 90% occur only once, and over 1% lies in the top ten. The specimen comprised peripheral blood, sampled in the third trimester of pregnancy. These TCRs come from a female donor with multiple sclerosis, enrolled in a pregnancy study.

This chain connects TRBV4-2 to TRBJ1-5; the match to TRBD1 covers 7 bases. Germline-derived CDR1 and CDR2 are LGHNA and YNFKEQ. V gave up 0 bases and J gave up 4 bases; unmatched junction bases: 3. The CDR3 has 15 residues. The CDR3, as DNA: TGTGCCAGCAGCCAAGACAACAGGGGTAATCAGCCCCAGCATTTT. Protein: CASSQDNRGNQPQHF.

The V gene is TRBV28, the J gene TRBJ1-1, with D tentatively TRBD1 (6 bases). Trimming removed 6 bases at V and 4 bases at J, with 24 bases between. The CDR3 consists of 17 residues. CDR1 and CDR2 (germline): MDHEN, SYDVKM. The CDR3 nucleotides read TGTGCCAGCAGACCTTCCGGGGCAGCAGGGGTAAGCACTGAAGCTTTCTTT. It yields the protein CASRPSGAAGVSTEAFF.

The gene calls are TRBV28 and TRBJ2-1; 8 nucleotides agree with TRBD2. Germline V gives CDR1 MDHEN, CDR2 SYDVKM. The length of the CDR3 is 13 residues. J was trimmed by 5 bases and V by 7 bases; bases with no gene match: 4. CDR3 amino acids: CASKIAGNNEQFF. CDR3 nucleotides: TGTGCCAGCAAAATAGCGGGAAACAATGAGCAGTTCTTC.

V and J are TRBV7-9 and TRBJ2-1, with 7 bases identical to TRBD2. This CDR3 is 15 amino acids long. V gave up 5 bases and J gave up 9 bases; unmatched junction bases: 13. Germline loops: CDR1 SEHNR, CDR2 FQNEAQ (reference sequence). For the CDR3, the DNA is TGTGCCAGCAGCGATGGGGAGCGGGATGGGGGTGAGCAGTTCTTC. Residues: CASSDGERDGGEQFF.

The chain couples TRBV6-5 to TRBJ1-1; the D gene is possibly TRBD1 (6 bases). Germline CDR1 and CDR2: MNHEY and SVGAGI. The CDR3 consists of 13 residues. The germline V and J ends were trimmed by 7 bases and 8 bases, with 17 bases remaining between them. CDR3 nucleotide sequence: TGTGCCAGCAAGTCACAGGGCAGGGGAGAAGCTTTCTTT. It is translated as CASKSQGRGEAFF.

This clone was recorded only once. The chain employs TRBV6-6 and TRBJ2-5; 12 bases are shared with TRBD2. Germline V gene lookup returns CDR1 MNHNY and CDR2 SVGAGI (reference sequence). V lost 5 bases to trimming and J lost 5 bases; unmatched junction nucleotides: 6. CDR3 size: 15 residues. In DNA form, the CDR3 reads TGTGCCAGCAGTGGCACTAGCGGGAGGTTTGAGACCCAGTACTTC. This codes for CASSGTSGRFETQYF.

The V and J genes are TRBV7-9 and TRBJ1-4; 8 bases match TRBD1. Germline CDR1 reads SEHNR; CDR2 reads FQNEAQ (reference sequence). V lost 4 bases and J lost 7; bases outside the gene matches: 5. The CDR3 runs to 14 residues. CDR3 loop: CASSSGQGGEKLFF. The CDR3 nucleotides read TGTGCCAGCAGCTCCGGACAGGGAGGTGAAAAACTGTTTTTT.

This sequence joins TRBV6-4 and TRBJ2-1; possible D gene TRBD2, 6 bases. With 4 bases removed from V and 8 bases from J, the gap between germline ends came to 15 bases. The CDR3 runs to 14 residues. Germline V gene sequence: CDR1 MRHNA, CDR2 SNTAGT. CDR3 bases: TGTGCCAGCAGTGTGACTAGTGAGGGCCATGAGCAGTTCTTC. This codes for CASSVTSEGHEQFF.

To note about this clone: Within the sample, other DNA sequences also encode this same CDR3. The chain combines TRBV5-1 with TRBJ2-7; the D gene is possibly TRBD2 (5 bases). The germline V gene encodes CDR1 SGHRS and CDR2 YFSETQ. The CDR3 sequence is 14 residues long. With 2 bases removed from V and 0 bases from J, the gap between germline ends came to 9 bases. CDR3 sequence reads: CASSLSGYSYEQYF. CDR3 in DNA: TGCGCCAGCAGCTTAAGCGGTTACTCCTACGAGCAGTACTTC.

The chain joins TRBV7-9 to TRBJ1-4; TRBD1 matches at 8 bases. The CDR3 is 15 amino acids. Germline V gene sequence: CDR1 SEHNR, CDR2 FQNEAQ (reference sequence). J was trimmed by 8 bases and V by 3 bases; bases with no gene match: 8. CDR3 coding DNA: TGTGCCAGCAGCTTCCGGGCAGGGGGCGAAGAAAAACTGTTTTTT. It codes for CASSFRAGGEEKLFF.

The CDR3 bases are TGTGCCAGCAGACCCTGGACAGGGAGGGACGGCTACACCTTC. This codes for CASRPWTGRDGYTF. The chain is built from TRBV6-5 and TRBJ1-2; 8 bases agree with TRBD1. J lost 8 bases, V lost 6 bases, and 11 bases had no gene match. The germline V gene encodes CDR1 MNHEY and CDR2 SVGAGI. CDR3 length equals 14 residues.

The genes are TRBV18 and TRBJ2-1; 15 nucleotides line up with TRBD2. Germline V gene sequence: CDR1 KGHSH, CDR2 LQKENI. The CDR3 totals 18 residues. V trimming: 2 bases; J trimming: 5 bases; junction bases outside the gene matches: 7. The CDR3 region is CASSPEGTSGGRDNEQFF. In nucleotides, the CDR3 is TGTGCCAGCTCACCAGAAGGGACTAGCGGGGGGAGAGACAATGAGCAGTTCTTC.

This chain uses TRBV9 with TRBJ2-3; TRBD2 agrees at 8 bases. Germline assignment: CDR1 SGDLS and CDR2 YYNGEE. This CDR3 has 15 amino acids. J gave up 2 bases and V 4 bases, and 6 bases lay outside the gene matches. This CDR3 is CASSPRTSPTDTQYF. The DNA for the CDR3 is TGTGCCAGCAGCCCTCGGACTAGCCCCACAGATACGCAGTATTTT.

This chain connects TRBV4-2 to TRBJ1-3; 9 nucleotides agree with TRBD1. Trimming took 0 bases from V and 4 from J; bases not matched to a gene: 4. The germline V gene encodes CDR1 LGHNA and CDR2 YNFKEQ. CDR3 length: 16 residues. Here the CDR3 DNA reads TGTGCCAGCAGCCAAGATGGGACAGGGTACGGAAACACCATATATTTT. Protein: CASSQDGTGYGNTIYF.

V and J are TRBV5-1 and TRBJ1-1; D is unclear. From germline, CDR1 is SGHRS and CDR2 YFSETQ. The CDR3 is 15 amino acids. Trimming removed 0 bases at V and 0 bases at J, with 9 bases between. CDR3 in DNA: TGCGCCAGCAGCTTGGTGCGGGGTCTGAACACTGAAGCTTTCTTT. Residues: CASSLVRGLNTEAFF. The whole variable domain, remainder taken from reference TRBV5-1 and TRBJ1-1, is KAGVTQTPRYLIKTRGQQVTLSCSPISGHRSVSWYQQTPGQGLQFLFEYFSETQRNKGNFPGRFSGRQFSNSRSEMNVSTLELGDSALYLCASSLVRGLNTEAFFGQGTRLTVV.

This rearrangement joins TRBV28 to TRBJ2-1; 7 bases match TRBD1. The CDR3 spans 13 residues. The germline V gene has CDR1 MDHEN and CDR2 SYDVKM. V dropped 5 bases and J dropped 10; count of bases not matched to a gene: 8. For the CDR3, the DNA is TGTGCCAGCAGTAGGGGACAGTACCTCGAGCAGTTCTTC. Protein product: CASSRGQYLEQFF. The full variable domain, with the rest looked up from reference TRBV28 and TRBJ2-1, is DVKVTQSSRYLVKRTGEKVFLECVQDMDHENMFWYRQDPGLGLRLIYFSYDVKMKEKGDIPEGYSVSREKKERFSLILESASTNQTSMYLCASSRGQYLEQFFGPGTRLTVL.

Here the CDR3 DNA reads TGTGCCAGCAGCTACGGACAGGGGGCGATCGGGGCCAACGTCCTGACTTTC. Protein product: CASSYGQGAIGANVLTF. The rearrangement uses TRBV7-9 and TRBJ2-6; the match to TRBD1 covers 11 bases. Germline CDR1 SEHNR, CDR2 FQNEAQ (reference sequence). This CDR3 contains 17 residues. Germline trimming cut 4 bases from V and 4 bases from J; bases unmatched to any gene: 6. The whole variable domain, remainder taken from reference TRBV7-9 and TRBJ2-6, is DTGVSQNPRHKITKRGQNVTFRCDPISEHNRLYWYRQTLGQGPEFLTYFQNEAQLEKSRLLSDRFSAERPKGSFSTLEIQRTEQGDSAMYLCASSYGQGAIGANVLTFGAGSRLTVL.